This TCR beta chain was documented in a study of T cells in Graves' hyperthyroidism and ophthalmopathy. Broader study findings: Most expanded thyroid clonotypes above 0.001 also appeared in blood.

Amplified TCR beta CDR3 regions came from RNA transcripts. HTBI primers were employed in a first-round RT-PCR of the TCR CDR3. Via MiXCR, TCRdb re-called the multiplex PCR reads, giving one row per CDR3 protein. The sample consists of under 300,000 distinct CDR3 sequences, roughly 20% of them appearing once. CDR3 size: 15 residues. Germline V gives CDR1 SGHAT, CDR2 FQDESV (reference sequence). V dropped 0 bases and J dropped 4 bases, with 9 bases sitting between them. On this clonotype: Its antigen is undetermined.

This TCR derives from a man aged 30 to 45 with Graves' ophthalmopathy. The sample comprised blood. This sequence joins TRBV11-1 and TRBJ2-2; tentatively, D is TRBD1 (6 bases). The CDR3, as DNA: TGTGCCAGCAGCTTAGCGAGGGGGAGCACCGGGGAGCTGTTTTTT. Residues: CASSLARGSTGELFF.